This T cell receptor beta chain was sequenced in a study of vaccination and CD4 T cells after COVID-19. Scientists ran DNA taken from cultured CD4+ T cells through the Oncomine TCR Beta short-read assay for sequencing. Researchers extracted genomic DNA from CD4+ T cells that had been cultured. TCRdb re-called the PCR reads with MiXCR, one entry per CDR3 protein. The sample records over 8,500 distinct CDR3 sequences, roughly 29% being singletons. Treatment described: approximately 9-day PBMC culture with coronavirus spike peptide pools or control peptides (ViraFEST assay). Researchers collected the unexposed donor's CD4+ T cells before the COVID-19 pandemic (2011-2018). Using peptide pools, antigen-specific T cells were expanded in ViraFEST before TCRs were sequenced. Regarding this clonotype: Its antigen is undetermined.

Germline CDR1 and CDR2: SGHRS and YFSETQ. Losses at the gene ends were 4 bases for V and 4 bases for J; bases not matched to a gene: 16. There are 17 residues in the CDR3. Sequencing was done on a sample of CD4+ T cells from blood, cultured in vitro. The sequence was collected from a human donor in good health. The gene calls are TRBV5-1 and TRBJ2-7; 8 bases line up with TRBD2. CDR3 region: CASSTSGSGVVGYEQYF. The CDR3 DNA follows: TGCGCCAGCAGCACGAGCGGGAGCGGTGTAGTAGGTTACGAGCAGTACTTC.